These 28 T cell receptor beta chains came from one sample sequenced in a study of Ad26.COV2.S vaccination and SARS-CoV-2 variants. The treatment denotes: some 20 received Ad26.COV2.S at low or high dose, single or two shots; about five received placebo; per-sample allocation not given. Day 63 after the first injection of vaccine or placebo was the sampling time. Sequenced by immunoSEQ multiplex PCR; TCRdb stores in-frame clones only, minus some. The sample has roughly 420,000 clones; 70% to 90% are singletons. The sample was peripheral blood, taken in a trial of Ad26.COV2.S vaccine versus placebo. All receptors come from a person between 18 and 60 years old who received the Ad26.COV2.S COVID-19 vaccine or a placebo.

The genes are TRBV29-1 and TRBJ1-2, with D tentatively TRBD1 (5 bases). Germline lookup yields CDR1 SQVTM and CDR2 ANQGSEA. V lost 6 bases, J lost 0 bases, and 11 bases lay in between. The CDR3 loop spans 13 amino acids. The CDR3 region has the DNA TGCAGCGTGTGGGGGGTCGCTAACTATGGCTACACCTTC. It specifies CSVWGVANYGYTF.

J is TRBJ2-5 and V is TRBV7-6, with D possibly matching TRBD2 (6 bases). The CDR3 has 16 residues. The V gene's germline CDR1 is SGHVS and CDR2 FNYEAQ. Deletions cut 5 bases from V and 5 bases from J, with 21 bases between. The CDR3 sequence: CASSRSGTATAETQYF. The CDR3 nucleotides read TGTGCCAGCAGCCGATCCGGGACTGCCACCGCGGAGACCCAGTACTTC.

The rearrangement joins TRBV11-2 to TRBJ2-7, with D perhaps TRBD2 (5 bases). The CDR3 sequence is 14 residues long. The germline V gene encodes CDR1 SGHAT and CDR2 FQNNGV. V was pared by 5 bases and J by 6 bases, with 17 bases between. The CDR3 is CASSNGLPPGEQYF. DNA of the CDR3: TGTGCCAGCAGCAATGGACTTCCGCCAGGCGAGCAGTACTTC.

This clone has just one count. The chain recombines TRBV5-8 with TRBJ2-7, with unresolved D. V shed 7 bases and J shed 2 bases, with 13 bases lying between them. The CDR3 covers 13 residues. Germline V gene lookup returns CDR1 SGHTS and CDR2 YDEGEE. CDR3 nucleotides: TGTGCCAGCGCCCGACACGGTACCTACGAGCAGTACTTC. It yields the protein CASARHGTYEQYF.

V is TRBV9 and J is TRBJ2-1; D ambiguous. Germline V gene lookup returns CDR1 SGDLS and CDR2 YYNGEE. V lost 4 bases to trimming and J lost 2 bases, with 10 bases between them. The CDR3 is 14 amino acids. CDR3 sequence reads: CASSPRTTYNEQFF. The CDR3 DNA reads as TGTGCCAGCAGCCCTCGGACCACCTACAATGAGCAGTTCTTC.

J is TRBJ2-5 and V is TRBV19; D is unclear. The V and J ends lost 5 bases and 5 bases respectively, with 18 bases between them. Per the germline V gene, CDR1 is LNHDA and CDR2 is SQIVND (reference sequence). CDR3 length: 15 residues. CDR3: CASSPPPGLGETQYF. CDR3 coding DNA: TGTGCCAGTAGTCCGCCCCCAGGCCTGGGGGAGACCCAGTACTTC.

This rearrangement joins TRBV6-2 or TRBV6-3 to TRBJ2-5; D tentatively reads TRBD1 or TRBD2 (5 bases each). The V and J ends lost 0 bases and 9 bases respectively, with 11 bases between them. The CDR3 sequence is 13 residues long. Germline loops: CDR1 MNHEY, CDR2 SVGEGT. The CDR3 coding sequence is TGTGCCAGCAGTTACTCGAGGGACGGGGCCCAGTACTTC. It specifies CASSYSRDGAQYF.

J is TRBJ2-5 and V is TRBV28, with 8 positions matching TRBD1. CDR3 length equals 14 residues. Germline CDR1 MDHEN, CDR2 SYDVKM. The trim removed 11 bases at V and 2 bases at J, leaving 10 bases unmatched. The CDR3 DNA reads TGTGCCGGGGCGGACAGGGATGGACAAGAGACCCAGTACTTC. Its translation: CAGADRDGQETQYF. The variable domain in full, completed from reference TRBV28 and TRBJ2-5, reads DVKVTQSSRYLVKRTGEKVFLECVQDMDHENMFWYRQDPGLGLRLIYFSYDVKMKEKGDIPEGYSVSREKKERFSLILESASTNQTSMYLCAGADRDGQETQYFGPGTRLLVL.

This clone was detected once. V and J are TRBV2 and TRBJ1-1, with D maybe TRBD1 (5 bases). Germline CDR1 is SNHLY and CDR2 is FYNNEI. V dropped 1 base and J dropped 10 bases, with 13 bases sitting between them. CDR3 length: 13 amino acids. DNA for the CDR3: TGTGCCAGCAGTGAAGAACGGGGGTGGGTAGCTTTCTTT. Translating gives CASSEERGWVAFF. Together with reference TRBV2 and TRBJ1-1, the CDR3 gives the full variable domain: EPEVTQTPSHQVTQMGQEVILRCVPISNHLYFYWYRQILGQKVEFLVSFYNNEISEKSEIFDDQFSVERPDGSNFTLKIRSTKLEDSAMYFCASSEERGWVAFFGQGTRLTVV.

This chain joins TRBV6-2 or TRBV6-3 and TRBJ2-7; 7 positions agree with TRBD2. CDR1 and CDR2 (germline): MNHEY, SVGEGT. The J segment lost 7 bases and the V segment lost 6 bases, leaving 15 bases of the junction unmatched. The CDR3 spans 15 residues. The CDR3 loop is CASSDQGLREKEQYF. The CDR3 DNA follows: TGTGCCAGCAGCGACCAGGGACTACGGGAAAAGGAGCAGTACTTC.

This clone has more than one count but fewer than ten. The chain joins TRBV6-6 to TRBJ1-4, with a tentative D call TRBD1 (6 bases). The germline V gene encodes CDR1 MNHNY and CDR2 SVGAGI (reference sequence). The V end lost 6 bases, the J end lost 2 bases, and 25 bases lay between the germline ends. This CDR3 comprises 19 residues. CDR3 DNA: TGTGCCAGCAGCTCCACACTTCATGCAGGGGAGAAGACTAATGAAAAACTGTTTTTT. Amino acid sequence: CASSSTLHAGEKTNEKLFF.

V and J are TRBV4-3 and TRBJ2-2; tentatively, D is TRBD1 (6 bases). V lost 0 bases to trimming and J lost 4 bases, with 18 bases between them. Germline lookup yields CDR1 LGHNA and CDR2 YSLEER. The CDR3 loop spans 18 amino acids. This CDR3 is CASSQDFYRAGSTGELFF. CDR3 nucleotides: TGCGCCAGCAGCCAAGATTTTTACAGGGCGGGTAGCACCGGGGAGCTGTTTTTT.

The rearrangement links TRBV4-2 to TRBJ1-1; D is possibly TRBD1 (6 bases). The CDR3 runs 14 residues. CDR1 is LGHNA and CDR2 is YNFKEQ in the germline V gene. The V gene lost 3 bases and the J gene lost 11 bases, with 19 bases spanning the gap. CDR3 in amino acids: CASSHRGQLNGAFF. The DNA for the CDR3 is TGTGCCAGCAGCCATCGTGGACAGCTTAACGGGGCTTTCTTT.

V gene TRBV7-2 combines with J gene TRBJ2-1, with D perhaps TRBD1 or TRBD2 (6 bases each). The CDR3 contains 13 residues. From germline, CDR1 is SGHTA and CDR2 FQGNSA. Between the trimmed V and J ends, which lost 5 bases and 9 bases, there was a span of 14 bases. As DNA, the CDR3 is TGTGCCAGCAGCACCCAAAGGGGGGTTGAGCAGTTCTTC. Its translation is CASSTQRGVEQFF.

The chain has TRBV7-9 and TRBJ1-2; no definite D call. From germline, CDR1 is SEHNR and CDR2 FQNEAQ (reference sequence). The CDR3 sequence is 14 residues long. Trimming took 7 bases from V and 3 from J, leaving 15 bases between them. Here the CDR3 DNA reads TGTGCCAGCAACCCGAATCGGCGCCACTATGGCTACACCTTC. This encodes CASNPNRRHYGYTF.

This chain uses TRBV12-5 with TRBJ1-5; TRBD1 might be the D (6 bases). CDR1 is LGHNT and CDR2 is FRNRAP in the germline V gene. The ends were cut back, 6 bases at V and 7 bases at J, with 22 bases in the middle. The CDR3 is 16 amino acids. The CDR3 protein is CASGNRTTGKGQPQHF. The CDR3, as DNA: TGTGCTAGTGGGAATAGGACAACAGGGAAGGGGCAGCCCCAGCATTTT.

CDR3 in DNA: TGCGCCAGACCGGACGGCTATCCCGAGCAGTACTTC. The encoded protein is CARPDGYPEQYF. The rearrangement joins TRBV10-1 to TRBJ2-7; no clear D gene. V was shortened by 9 bases and J by 6 bases, with 15 bases between the two germline ends. This CDR3 spans 12 amino acids. The germline gives CDR1 WNHNN, CDR2 SYGVQD (reference sequence).

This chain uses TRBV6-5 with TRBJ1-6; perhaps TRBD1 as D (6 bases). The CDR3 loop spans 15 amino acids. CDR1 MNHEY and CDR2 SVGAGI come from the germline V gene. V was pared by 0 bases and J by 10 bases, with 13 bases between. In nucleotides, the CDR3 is TGTGCCAGCAGTTACTCTCCAGGGGACGGATCACCCCTCCACTTT. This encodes CASSYSPGDGSPLHF.

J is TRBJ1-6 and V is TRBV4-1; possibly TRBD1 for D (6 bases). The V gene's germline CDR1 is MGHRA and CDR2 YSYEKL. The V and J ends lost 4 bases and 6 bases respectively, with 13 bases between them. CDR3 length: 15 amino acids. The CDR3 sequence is CASSREQGGNSPLHF. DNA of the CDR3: TGCGCCAGCAGCCGAGAACAGGGAGGTAATTCACCCCTCCACTTT.

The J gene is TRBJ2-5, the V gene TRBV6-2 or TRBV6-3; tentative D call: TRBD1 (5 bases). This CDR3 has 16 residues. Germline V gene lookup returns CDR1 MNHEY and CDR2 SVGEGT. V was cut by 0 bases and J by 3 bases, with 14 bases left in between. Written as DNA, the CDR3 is TGTGCCAGCAGTTACTCCTCAGGGTGGAAGAAAGAGACCCAGTACTTC. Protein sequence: CASSYSSGWKKETQYF.

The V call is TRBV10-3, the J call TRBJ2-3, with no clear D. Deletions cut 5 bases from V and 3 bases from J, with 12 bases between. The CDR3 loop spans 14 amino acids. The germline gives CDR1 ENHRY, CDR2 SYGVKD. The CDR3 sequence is CAISTDLGTDTQYF. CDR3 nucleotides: TGTGCCATCAGTACCGATCTGGGAACAGATACGCAGTATTTT.

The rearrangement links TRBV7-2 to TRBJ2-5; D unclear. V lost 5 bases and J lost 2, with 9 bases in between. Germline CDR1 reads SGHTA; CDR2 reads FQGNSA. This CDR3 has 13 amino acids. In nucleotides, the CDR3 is TGTGCCAGCAGCGGGCAGGTGCAAGAGACCCAGTACTTC. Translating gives CASSGQVQETQYF.

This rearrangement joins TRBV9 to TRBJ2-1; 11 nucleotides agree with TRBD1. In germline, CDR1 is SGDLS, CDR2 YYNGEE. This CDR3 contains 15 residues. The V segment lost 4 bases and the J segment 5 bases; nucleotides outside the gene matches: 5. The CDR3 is CASSPGTGGDNEQFF. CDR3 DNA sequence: TGTGCCAGCAGCCCCGGGACAGGGGGTGACAATGAGCAGTTCTTC.

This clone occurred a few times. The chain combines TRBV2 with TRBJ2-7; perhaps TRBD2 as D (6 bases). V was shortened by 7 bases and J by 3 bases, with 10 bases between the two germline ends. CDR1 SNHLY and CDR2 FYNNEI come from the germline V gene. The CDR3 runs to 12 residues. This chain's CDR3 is CASIADLYEQYF. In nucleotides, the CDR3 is TGTGCCAGCATAGCGGACCTCTACGAGCAGTACTTC.

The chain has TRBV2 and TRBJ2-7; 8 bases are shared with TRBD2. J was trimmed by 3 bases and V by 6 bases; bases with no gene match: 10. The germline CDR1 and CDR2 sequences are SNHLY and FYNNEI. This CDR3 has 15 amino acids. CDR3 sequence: CASRPLAGHIYEQYF. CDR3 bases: TGTGCCAGCAGACCCTTAGCGGGGCACATCTACGAGCAGTACTTC.

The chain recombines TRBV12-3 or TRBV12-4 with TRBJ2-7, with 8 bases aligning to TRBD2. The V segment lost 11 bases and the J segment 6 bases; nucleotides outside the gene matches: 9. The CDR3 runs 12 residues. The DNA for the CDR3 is TGTGCCTCCGGGACTAGAAGGGGCGAGCAGTACTTC. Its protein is CASGTRRGEQYF.

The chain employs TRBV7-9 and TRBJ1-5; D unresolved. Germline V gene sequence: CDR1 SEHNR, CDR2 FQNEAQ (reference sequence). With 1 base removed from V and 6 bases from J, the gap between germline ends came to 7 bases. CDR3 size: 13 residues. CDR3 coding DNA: TGTGCCAGCAGCTTAGATGCAGGTCAGCCCCAGCATTTT. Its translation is CASSLDAGQPQHF.

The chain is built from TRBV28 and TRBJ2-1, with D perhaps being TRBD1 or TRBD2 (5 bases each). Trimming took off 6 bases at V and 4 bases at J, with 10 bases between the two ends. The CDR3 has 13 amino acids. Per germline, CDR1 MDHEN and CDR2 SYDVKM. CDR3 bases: TGTGCCAGCAGACCGGGGCCTTACAATGAGCAGTTCTTC. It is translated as CASRPGPYNEQFF.